This T cell receptor (beta chain) was documented in a study of shared clonotypes between healthy human individuals. General study findings and limits: The study drew on few donors, limiting represented genetic and exposure-history diversity.

Remarks on this clone: Its antigen remains unidentified.

The germline V gene encodes CDR1 LGHNA and CDR2 YSLEER. The CDR3 sequence is 14 residues long. V dropped 1 base and J dropped 4 bases, with 7 bases sitting between them. The repertoire was sequenced with immunoSEQ multiplex PCR; TCRdb's copy has only in-frame clones and lacks some. The sample contains around 1 million clones, roughly 72% of which appear only once. The chain couples TRBV4-3 to TRBJ1-4; D remains unclear. The receptor was derived from a man aged 18 to 29 in good health. Sequenced material: memory CD4+ T cells sorted from blood. Subset here: CD45RA-negative fraction. The CDR3 DNA reads as TGCGCCAGCAGCCAAGGCCTTCTTAATGAAAAACTGTTTTTT. It codes for CASSQGLLNEKLFF.